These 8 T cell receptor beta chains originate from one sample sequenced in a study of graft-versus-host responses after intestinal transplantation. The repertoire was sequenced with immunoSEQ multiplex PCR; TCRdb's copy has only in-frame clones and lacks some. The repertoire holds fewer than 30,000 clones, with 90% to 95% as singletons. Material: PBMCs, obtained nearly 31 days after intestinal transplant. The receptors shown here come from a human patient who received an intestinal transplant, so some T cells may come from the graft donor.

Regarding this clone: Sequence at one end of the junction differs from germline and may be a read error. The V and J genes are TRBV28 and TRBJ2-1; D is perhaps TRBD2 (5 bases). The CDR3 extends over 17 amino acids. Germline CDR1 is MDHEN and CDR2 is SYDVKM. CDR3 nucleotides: TGTGTCAGCAGTCCCGGCCCTAGGGAGAATTACTACAATGAGCAGTTCTTC. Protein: CVSSPGPRENYYNEQFF.

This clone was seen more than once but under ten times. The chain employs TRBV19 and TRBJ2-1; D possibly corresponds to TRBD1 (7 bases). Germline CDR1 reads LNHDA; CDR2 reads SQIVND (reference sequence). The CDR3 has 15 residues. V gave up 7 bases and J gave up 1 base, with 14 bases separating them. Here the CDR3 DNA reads TGTGCCAGTACCACAGGGGCGGGGTCCTACAATGAGCAGTTCTTC. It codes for CASTTGAGSYNEQFF.

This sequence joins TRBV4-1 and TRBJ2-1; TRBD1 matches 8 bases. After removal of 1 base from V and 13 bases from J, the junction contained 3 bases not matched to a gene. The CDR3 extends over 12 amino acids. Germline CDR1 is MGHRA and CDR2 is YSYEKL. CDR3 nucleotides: TGCGCCAGCAGCCAAGCGACAGGGGAACAGTTCTTC. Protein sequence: CASSQATGEQFF.

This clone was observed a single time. CDR3 protein: CACKGAQGYGYTF. DNA of the CDR3: TGTGCCTGTAAGGGGGCGCAGGGCTATGGCTACACCTTC. The gene calls are TRBV30 and TRBJ1-2; 7 bases align to TRBD1. This CDR3 contains 13 residues. V dropped 6 bases and J dropped 4; count of bases not matched to a gene: 8. Germline values: CDR1 GTSNPN, CDR2 SVGIG (reference sequence). Filled out from reference TRBV30 and TRBJ1-2, the complete variable domain reads SQTIHQWPATLVQPVGSPLSLECTVEGTSNPNLYWYRQAAGRGLQLLFYSVGIGQISSEVPQNLSASRPQDRQFILSSKKLLLSDSGFYLCACKGAQGYGYTFGSGTRLTVV.

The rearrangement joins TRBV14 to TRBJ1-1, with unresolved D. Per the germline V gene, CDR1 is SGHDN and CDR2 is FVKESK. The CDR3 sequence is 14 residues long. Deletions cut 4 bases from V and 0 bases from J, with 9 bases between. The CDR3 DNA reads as TGTGCCAGCAGCCCGTGGGCACTGAACACTGAAGCTTTCTTT. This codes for CASSPWALNTEAFF.

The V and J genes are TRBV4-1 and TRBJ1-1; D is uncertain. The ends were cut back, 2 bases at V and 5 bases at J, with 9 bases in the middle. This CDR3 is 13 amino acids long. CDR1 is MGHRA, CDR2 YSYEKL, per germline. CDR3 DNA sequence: TGCGCCAGCAGCCAATGGGGTGGGACTGAAGCTTTCTTT. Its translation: CASSQWGGTEAFF.

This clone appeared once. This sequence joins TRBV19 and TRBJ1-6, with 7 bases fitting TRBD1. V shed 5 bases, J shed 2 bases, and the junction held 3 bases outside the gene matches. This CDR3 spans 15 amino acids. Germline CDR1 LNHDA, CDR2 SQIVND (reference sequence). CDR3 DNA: TGTGCCAGTAGTCCGGGACAGCCCTATAATTCACCCCTCCACTTT. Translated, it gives CASSPGQPYNSPLHF.

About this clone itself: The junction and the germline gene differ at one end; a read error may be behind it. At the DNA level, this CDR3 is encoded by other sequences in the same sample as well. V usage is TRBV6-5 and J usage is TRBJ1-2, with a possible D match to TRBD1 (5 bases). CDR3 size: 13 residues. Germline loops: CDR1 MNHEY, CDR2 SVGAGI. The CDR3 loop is CASSPVGLRGYAF. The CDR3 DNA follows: TGTGCCAGCAGTCCGGTGGGATTGAGGGGCTACGCCTTC.